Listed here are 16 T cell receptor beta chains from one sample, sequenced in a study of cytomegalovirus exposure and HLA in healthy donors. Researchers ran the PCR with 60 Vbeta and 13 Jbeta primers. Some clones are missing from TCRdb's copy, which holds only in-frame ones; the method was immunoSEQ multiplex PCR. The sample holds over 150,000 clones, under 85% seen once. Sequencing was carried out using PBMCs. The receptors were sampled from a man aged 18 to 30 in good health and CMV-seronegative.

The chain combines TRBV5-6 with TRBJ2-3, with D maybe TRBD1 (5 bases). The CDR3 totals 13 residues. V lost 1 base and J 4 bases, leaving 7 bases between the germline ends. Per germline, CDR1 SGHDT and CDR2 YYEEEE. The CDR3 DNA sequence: TGTGCCAGCAGCTTGCGACAGCCAGATACGCAGTATTTT. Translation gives CASSLRQPDTQYF. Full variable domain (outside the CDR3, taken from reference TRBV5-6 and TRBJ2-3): DAGVTQSPTHLIKTRGQQVTLRCSPKSGHDTVSWYQQALGQGPQFIFQYYEEEERQRGNFPDRFSGHQFPNYSSELNVNALLLGDSALYLCASSLRQPDTQYFGPGTRLTVL.

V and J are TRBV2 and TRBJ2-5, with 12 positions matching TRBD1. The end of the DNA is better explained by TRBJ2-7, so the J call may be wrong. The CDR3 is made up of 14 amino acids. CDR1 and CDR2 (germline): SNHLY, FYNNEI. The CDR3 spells CASSGTGGFYEQYF. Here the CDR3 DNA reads TGTGCCAGCAGCGGGACAGGGGGCTTCTACGAGCAGTACTTC.

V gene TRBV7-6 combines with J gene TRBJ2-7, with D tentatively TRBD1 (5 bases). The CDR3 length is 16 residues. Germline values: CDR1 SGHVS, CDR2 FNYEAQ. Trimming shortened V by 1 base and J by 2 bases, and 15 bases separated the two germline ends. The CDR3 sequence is CASSLVTDQLTYEQYF. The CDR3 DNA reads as TGTGCCAGCAGCTTAGTGACAGATCAACTAACCTACGAGCAGTACTTC.

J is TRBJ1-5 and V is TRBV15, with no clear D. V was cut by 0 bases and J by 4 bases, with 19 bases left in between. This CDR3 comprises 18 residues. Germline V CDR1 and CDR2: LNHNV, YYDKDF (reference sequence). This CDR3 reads CATSRESEAGFGNQPQHF. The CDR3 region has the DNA TGTGCCACCAGCAGAGAAAGTGAGGCGGGGTTTGGGAATCAGCCCCAGCATTTT.

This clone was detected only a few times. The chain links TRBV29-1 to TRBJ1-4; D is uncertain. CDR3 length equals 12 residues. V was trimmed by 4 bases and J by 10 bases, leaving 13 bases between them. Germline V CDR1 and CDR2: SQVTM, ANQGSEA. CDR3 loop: CSVGDPPGKLFF. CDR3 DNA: TGCAGCGTTGGAGATCCTCCGGGAAAACTGTTTTTT. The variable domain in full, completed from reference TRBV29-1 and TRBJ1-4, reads SAVISQKPSRDICQRGTSLTIQCQVDSQVTMMFWYRQQPGQSLTLIATANQGSEATYESGFVIDKFPISRPNLTFSTLTVSNMSPEDSSIYLCSVGDPPGKLFFGSGTQLSVL.

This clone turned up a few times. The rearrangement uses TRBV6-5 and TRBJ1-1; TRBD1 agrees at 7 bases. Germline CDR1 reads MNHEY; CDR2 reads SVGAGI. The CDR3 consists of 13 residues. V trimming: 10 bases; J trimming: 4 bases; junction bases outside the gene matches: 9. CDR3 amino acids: CATSTGIGTEAFF. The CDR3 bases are TGTGCCACCTCGACAGGGATTGGCACTGAAGCTTTCTTT.

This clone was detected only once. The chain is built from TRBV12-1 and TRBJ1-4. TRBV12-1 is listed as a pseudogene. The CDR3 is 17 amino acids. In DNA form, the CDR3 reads TGTGCCAGCAGTCGACCTTCCGGGTGTTCAACTAATGAAAAACTGTTTTTT. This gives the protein CASSRPSGCSTNEKLFF.

The CDR3 loop reads CASSGGTAHNQPQHF. DNA of the CDR3: TGTGCCAGCAGCGGTGGGACAGCTCACAATCAGCCCCAGCATTTT. This chain joins TRBV28 and TRBJ1-5, with 7 bases aligning to TRBD1. The CDR3 loop spans 15 amino acids. The germline V gene encodes CDR1 MDHEN and CDR2 SYDVKM. V lost 6 bases to trimming and J lost 3 bases; unmatched junction nucleotides: 8.

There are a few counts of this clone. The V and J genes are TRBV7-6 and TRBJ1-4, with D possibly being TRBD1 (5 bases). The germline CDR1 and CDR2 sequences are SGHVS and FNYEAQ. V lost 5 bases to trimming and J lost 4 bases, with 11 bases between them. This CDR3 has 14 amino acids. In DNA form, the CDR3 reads TGTGCCAGCAGCGCGGGACGGCTTAATGAAAAACTGTTTTTT. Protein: CASSAGRLNEKLFF.

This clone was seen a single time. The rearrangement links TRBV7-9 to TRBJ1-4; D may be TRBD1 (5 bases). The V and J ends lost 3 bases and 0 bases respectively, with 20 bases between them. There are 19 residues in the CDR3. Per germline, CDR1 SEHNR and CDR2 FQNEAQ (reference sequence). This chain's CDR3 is CASSFGTALRTTTNEKLFF. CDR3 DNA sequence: TGTGCCAGCAGCTTTGGGACGGCGCTGCGGACTACAACTAATGAAAAACTGTTTTTT. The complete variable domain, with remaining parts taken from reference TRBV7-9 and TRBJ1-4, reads DTGVSQNPRHKITKRGQNVTFRCDPISEHNRLYWYRQTLGQGPEFLTYFQNEAQLEKSRLLSDRFSAERPKGSFSTLEIQRTEQGDSAMYLCASSFGTALRTTTNEKLFFGSGTQLSVL.

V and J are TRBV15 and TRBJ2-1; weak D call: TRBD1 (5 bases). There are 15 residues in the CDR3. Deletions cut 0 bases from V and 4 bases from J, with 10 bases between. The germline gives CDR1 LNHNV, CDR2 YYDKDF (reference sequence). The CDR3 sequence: CATSRDNRRYNEQFF. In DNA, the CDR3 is TGTGCCACCAGCAGAGATAACAGGCGTTACAATGAGCAGTTCTTC.

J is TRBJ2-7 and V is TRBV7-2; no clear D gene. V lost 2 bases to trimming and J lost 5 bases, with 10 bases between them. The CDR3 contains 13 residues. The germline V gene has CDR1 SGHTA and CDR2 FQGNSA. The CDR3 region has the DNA TGTGCCAGCAGCTTACCGACCCGGGACGAGCAGTACTTC. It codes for CASSLPTRDEQYF.

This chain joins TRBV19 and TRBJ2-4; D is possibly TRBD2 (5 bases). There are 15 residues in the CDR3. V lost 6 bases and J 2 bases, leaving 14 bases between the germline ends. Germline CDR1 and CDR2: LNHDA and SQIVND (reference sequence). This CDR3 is CASSEGLRTKNIQYF. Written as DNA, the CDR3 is TGTGCCAGTAGCGAGGGATTAAGGACCAAAAACATTCAGTACTTC.

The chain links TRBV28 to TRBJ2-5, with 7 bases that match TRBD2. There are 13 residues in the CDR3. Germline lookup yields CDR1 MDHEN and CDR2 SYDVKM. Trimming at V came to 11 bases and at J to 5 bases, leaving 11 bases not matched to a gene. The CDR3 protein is CAAHGGVWETQYF. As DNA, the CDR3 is TGTGCCGCTCATGGGGGGGTTTGGGAGACCCAGTACTTC.

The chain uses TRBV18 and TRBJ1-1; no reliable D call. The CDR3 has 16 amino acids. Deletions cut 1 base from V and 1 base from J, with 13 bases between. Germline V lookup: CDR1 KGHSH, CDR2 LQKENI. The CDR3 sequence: CASSPQEGRRNTEAFF. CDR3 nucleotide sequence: TGTGCCAGCTCACCACAGGAGGGCAGACGGAACACTGAAGCTTTCTTT.

The CDR3 loop reads CASRIGGASNNEQFF. The CDR3 nucleotides are TGCGCCAGCAGGATCGGGGGAGCGAGTAATAATGAGCAGTTCTTC. V and J are TRBV5-1 and TRBJ2-1, with D tentatively TRBD2 (6 bases). V was cut by 5 bases and J by 7 bases, with 19 bases left in between. The CDR3 length is 15 residues. Germline V lookup: CDR1 SGHRS, CDR2 YFSETQ.